This T cell receptor (beta chain) was documented in a study of T cells expressing NK-cell markers. Overall study context: The TCR beta repertoires were obtained from sorted CD3+CD56+NKG2C+, CD3+CD56+NKG2C- and CD3+CD56-NKG2C+ T cells. Serological testing identified most of the eight sequenced donors as HCMV-seropositive and one as seronegative.

Germline V CDR1 and CDR2: DFQATT, SNEGSKA (reference sequence). This CDR3 region has 18 residues. General observations from the study: A range of about 1.0-7.0% of CD8+ T cells consisted of dominant NKG2C+ clonotypes in about six donors.

TCRdb reprocessed the 5' RACE reads; each CDR3 protein has one entry and no DNA is given. The listing records over 250,000 distinct CDR3 sequences. A word on this clonotype: What it binds is unknown.

Sequenced material: blood T cells: a sorted CD56 or NKG2C T cell subset, CD4+ or CD8+ T cells, or bulk PBMC T cells (not recorded which). The chain is built from TRBV20-1 and TRBJ2-3; TCRdb selects TRBD2, and the lack of DNA leaves this call unchecked. The TCR was taken from a woman between 18 and 70 years old in good health. The chain's CDR3 is CSASLTSGSAGDTDTQYF.